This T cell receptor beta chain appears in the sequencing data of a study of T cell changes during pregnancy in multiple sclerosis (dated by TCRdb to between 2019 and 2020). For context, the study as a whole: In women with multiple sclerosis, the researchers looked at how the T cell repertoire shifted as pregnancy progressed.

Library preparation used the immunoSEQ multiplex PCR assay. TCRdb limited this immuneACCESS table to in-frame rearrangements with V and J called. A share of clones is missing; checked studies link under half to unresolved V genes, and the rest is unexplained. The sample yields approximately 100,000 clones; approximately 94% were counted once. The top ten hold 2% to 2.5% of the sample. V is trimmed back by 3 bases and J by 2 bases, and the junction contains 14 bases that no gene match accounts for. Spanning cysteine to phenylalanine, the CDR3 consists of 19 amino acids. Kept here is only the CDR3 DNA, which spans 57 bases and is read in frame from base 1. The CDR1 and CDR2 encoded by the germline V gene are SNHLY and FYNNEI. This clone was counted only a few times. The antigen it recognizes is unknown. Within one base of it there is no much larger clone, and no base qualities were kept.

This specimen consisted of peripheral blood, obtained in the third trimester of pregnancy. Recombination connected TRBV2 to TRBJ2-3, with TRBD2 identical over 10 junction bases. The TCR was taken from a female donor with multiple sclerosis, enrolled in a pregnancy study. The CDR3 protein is CASSDFGAPLAGATDTQYF. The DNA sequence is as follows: TGTGCCAGCAGTGATTTCGGGGCACCCCTAGCGGGAGCCACAGATACGCAGTATTTT.